These 30 T cell receptor beta chains were all obtained from the same sample, sequenced in a study of blood T cells in healthy people across ages. The use of a sample-barcoded 5' primer and a J-beta primer mix characterized a second PCR of roughly 7 to 12 cycles. A single record per CDR3 protein comes from TCRdb applying MiXCR to the 5' RACE reads. The top ten hold 40% to 50% of the sample, which has more than 700,000 distinct CDR3 sequences, about 53% seen once. Sequenced input: blood. Receptor source: a man older than 75 in good health.

The chain recombines TRBV7-2 with TRBJ2-4; D is unresolved. TRBJ2-7 matches the DNA end more closely, so the J call is doubtful. CDR1 is SGHTA and CDR2 is FQGNSA in the germline V gene. The CDR3 runs 15 residues. For the CDR3, the DNA is TGTGCCAGCAGCTTAGGGGCCTGGGCTCTGGGCGAGCAGTACTTC. Protein: CASSLGAWALGEQYF.

Only a few counts were recorded for this clonotype. The V and J genes are TRBV20-1 and TRBJ2-3, with 11 nucleotides matching TRBD2. Germline CDR1 is DFQATT and CDR2 is SNEGSKA (reference sequence). The V gene end was trimmed by 1 base and the J gene end by 5 bases; junction bases not matched to a gene: 11. The CDR3 sequence is 17 residues long. Written as DNA, the CDR3 is TGCAGTGCTAGAGCTTCTTTTAGCGGGAGGGCTCTAGATACGCAGTATTTT. It yields the protein CSARASFSGRALDTQYF.

This clonotype was seen at least ten times. The genes are TRBV5-1 and TRBJ2-3, with no clear D. V was shortened by 0 bases and J by 14 bases, with 13 bases between the two germline ends. This CDR3 is 12 amino acids long. Germline CDR1 is SGHRS and CDR2 is YFSETQ. The CDR3 reads CASSLEGRYAYF. The CDR3 DNA follows: TGCGCCAGCAGCTTGGAAGGTAGATACGCGTATTTT.

This chain joins TRBV29-1 and TRBJ2-7, with D unclear. The CDR3 runs 11 residues. Trimming took 4 bases from V and 0 from J, leaving 4 bases between them. CDR1 SQVTM and CDR2 ANQGSEA come from the germline V gene. The CDR3 protein is CSVAISYEQYF. The CDR3 DNA sequence: TGCAGCGTTGCTATCTCCTACGAGCAGTACTTC.

The rearrangement links TRBV20-1 to TRBJ1-2; TRBD1 aligns across 7 bases. The CDR3 runs to 12 residues. The V segment lost 5 bases and the J segment 4 bases; nucleotides outside the gene matches: 4. Looked up from germline, CDR1 is DFQATT and CDR2 is SNEGSKA (reference sequence). The CDR3 DNA is TGCAGTGCTGGCGACAGGGCCTATGGCTACACCTTC. Its translation: CSAGDRAYGYTF.

This chain links TRBV5-1 with TRBJ2-3; perhaps TRBD1 as D (6 bases). The CDR3 has 17 amino acids. Germline values: CDR1 SGHRS, CDR2 YFSETQ. V shed 1 base and J shed 2 bases, with 17 bases lying between them. CDR3 loop: CASSLNPGQTLTDTQYF. CDR3 bases: TGCGCCAGCAGCTTGAACCCCGGACAGACACTCACAGATACGCAGTATTTT.

On this clonotype itself: The junction departs from the called germline gene at one end, perhaps through a read error. This chain connects TRBV5-1 to TRBJ1-1; D perhaps matches TRBD1 (6 bases). CDR1 is SGHRS and CDR2 is YFSETQ in the germline V gene. This CDR3 has 15 amino acids. The CDR3 nucleotides read TGCGCCGGCAGCTCCAGGGGAGGCGGGAACACTGAAGCTTTCTTT. As protein: CAGSSRGGGNTEAFF.

This clonotype was detected only a few times. V and J are TRBV7-2 and TRBJ2-5; 14 bases are a match to TRBD2. Germline V gene data show CDR1 as SGHTA and CDR2 as FQGNSA. V was pared by 0 bases and J by 5 bases, with 11 bases of the junction left unmatched. The CDR3 has 19 residues. CDR3 sequence: CASSLARPGLAGVSETQYF. CDR3 nucleotide sequence: TGTGCCAGCAGCTTAGCTAGGCCGGGACTAGCGGGAGTTTCCGAGACCCAGTACTTC.

CDR3 in amino acids: CASRPSGLTYEQYF. DNA of the CDR3: TGTGCCAGCAGGCCTAGCGGGCTTACCTACGAGCAGTACTTC. V gene TRBV12-3 or TRBV12-4 combines with J gene TRBJ2-5; TRBD2 matches 8 bases. The J call may be incorrect, as the DNA end agrees better with TRBJ2-7. The CDR3 runs to 14 residues.

V and J are TRBV29-1 and TRBJ2-5, with 9 positions matching TRBD2. With V trimmed by 2 bases and J by 7 bases, 17 bases remained unmatched. From germline, CDR1 is SQVTM and CDR2 ANQGSEA. CDR3 length: 17 amino acids. This CDR3 reads CSVELGLADGRKRTQYF. CDR3 nucleotides: TGCAGCGTTGAACTGGGACTAGCTGACGGCCGTAAGAGGACCCAGTACTTC.

The chain joins TRBV7-9 to TRBJ1-5; 7 nucleotides align to TRBD1. Germline-derived CDR1 and CDR2 are SEHNR and FQNEAQ (reference sequence). The CDR3 is made up of 17 amino acids. V shed 5 bases, J shed 7 bases, and the junction held 17 bases outside the gene matches. The CDR3 region has the DNA TGTGCCAGCAGCCCCCTACCCCACGGGACAGATCGACAGCCCCAGCATTTT. This translates into CASSPLPHGTDRQPQHF.

The V call is TRBV30, the J call TRBJ1-5; D perhaps matches TRBD1 (5 bases). V was shortened by 2 bases and J by 4 bases, with 12 bases between the two germline ends. Germline CDR1 GTSNPN, CDR2 SVGIG (reference sequence). CDR3 length: 14 amino acids. CDR3 amino acids: CAWSLGDRNQPQHF. In DNA form, the CDR3 reads TGTGCCTGGAGTCTAGGGGACCGGAATCAGCCCCAGCATTTT.

This chain joins TRBV20-1 and TRBJ2-7; 8 bases map to TRBD2. The CDR3 is 14 residues long. Looked up from germline, CDR1 is DFQATT and CDR2 is SNEGSKA (reference sequence). J lost 0 bases, V lost 5 bases, and 6 bases had no gene match. CDR3 nucleotide sequence: TGCAGTGCTCGCATCAGCGGGAGCTCCTACGAGCAGTACTTC. Translating it yields CSARISGSSYEQYF.

This clonotype was found a few times. The CDR3 nucleotides read TGTGCCAGCAGTTTGGCCTTCTCCTACAATGAGCAGTTCTTC. Translating gives CASSLAFSYNEQFF. This chain joins TRBV12-3 or TRBV12-4 and TRBJ2-1; D unresolved. The V and J ends lost 3 bases and 0 bases respectively, with 6 bases between them. The CDR3 length is 14 residues.

This chain joins TRBV6-5 and TRBJ1-2, with unresolved D. The CDR3 runs 14 residues. The V and J ends lost 7 bases and 3 bases respectively, with 15 bases between them. Germline CDR1 reads MNHEY; CDR2 reads SVGAGI. CDR3 nucleotides: TGTGCCAGCAAAACTCCTGGGAGAGACTATGGCTACACCTTC. It codes for CASKTPGRDYGYTF.

On this clonotype itself: At one of its ends the junction is not consistent with the germline gene, which may arise from a read error. The chain uses TRBV12-3 or TRBV12-4 and TRBJ2-2, with unresolved D. The CDR3 runs to 11 residues. CDR3 DNA sequence: TGTGCCAGCGGTTTAGCCGGGGAGCTGTTTTTT. Amino acid sequence: CASGLAGELFF.

This clonotype was recorded a few times. The V gene is TRBV20-1, the J gene TRBJ2-3; a weak D match, TRBD1 (5 bases). This CDR3 is 15 amino acids long. V was cut by 6 bases and J by 4 bases, with 20 bases left in between. The germline gives CDR1 DFQATT, CDR2 SNEGSKA (reference sequence). The chain's CDR3 is CSAPKKGRPADTQYF. The CDR3 coding sequence is TGCAGTGCCCCTAAGAAGGGGCGCCCCGCAGATACGCAGTATTTT.

Concerning this clonotype itself: Given a much more abundant clone one base away, this may be a read error. The chain's CDR3 is CASKDAGQGNIQYF. Written as DNA, the CDR3 is TGCGCCAGCAAGGATGCGGGACAGGGAAACATTCAGTACTTC. The genes are TRBV5-1 and TRBJ2-4, with 9 bases lining up with TRBD1. The CDR3 runs to 14 residues. CDR1 is SGHRS and CDR2 is YFSETQ in the germline V gene. The trim removed 6 bases at V and 6 bases at J, leaving 7 bases unmatched.

V and J are TRBV7-9 and TRBJ2-6; D gene ambiguous. CDR3 length: 16 amino acids. Germline CDR1 is SEHNR and CDR2 is FQNEAQ (reference sequence). Trimming left V 3 bases short and J 4 bases short, with 13 bases between. The CDR3 nucleotides read TGTGCCAGCAGCTTTAACAGCCCCGGAGGGGCCAACGTCCTGACTTTC. Translating it yields CASSFNSPGGANVLTF.

For the CDR3, the DNA is TGCAGCGTTGAAGAACGATATAATGAGCAGTTCTTC. As protein: CSVEERYNEQFF. J is TRBJ2-1 and V is TRBV29-1; no definite D call. This CDR3 has 12 amino acids. Trimming left V 0 bases short and J 7 bases short, with 7 bases between. The germline gives CDR1 SQVTM, CDR2 ANQGSEA.

V and J are TRBV6-1 and TRBJ1-1; D remains ambiguous. From germline, CDR1 is MNHNS and CDR2 SASEGT. The CDR3 loop spans 13 amino acids. V was pared by 6 bases and J by 4 bases, with 12 bases between. CDR3 DNA: TGTGCCAGCAGCGCCACCACTAGCACTGAAGCTTTCTTT. It yields the protein CASSATTSTEAFF.

A few counts support this clonotype. The chain carries TRBV9 and TRBJ2-7; TRBD2 matches 8 bases. V shed 0 bases, J shed 5 bases, and the junction held 7 bases outside the gene matches. Germline values: CDR1 SGDLS, CDR2 YYNGEE. The CDR3 consists of 15 residues. CDR3 region: CASSVGAGAVHEQYF. CDR3 nucleotides: TGTGCCAGCAGCGTAGGAGCGGGAGCGGTCCACGAGCAGTACTTC.

This chain connects TRBV2 to TRBJ2-4; D remains unclear. The J call may be wrong; the DNA end is better matched by TRBJ2-7. From germline, CDR1 is SNHLY and CDR2 FYNNEI. The CDR3 consists of 14 residues. The CDR3 here is CASSELPGASEQYF. In DNA form, the CDR3 reads TGTGCCAGCAGTGAGCTACCGGGCGCGAGCGAGCAGTACTTC.

A few counts support this clonotype. Here the CDR3 reads CASKLAIAGYTF. DNA of the CDR3: TGTGCCAGCAAGTTGGCCATCGCGGGCTACACCTTC. This rearrangement joins TRBV9 to TRBJ1-2; D is unresolved. Trimming removed 6 bases at V and 8 bases at J, with 14 bases between. Germline V gives CDR1 SGDLS, CDR2 YYNGEE. The CDR3 runs 12 residues. The full variable domain, rest sourced from reference TRBV9 and TRBJ1-2, is DSGVTQTPKHLITATGQRVTLRCSPRSGDLSVYWYQQSLDQGLQFLIQYYNGEERAKGNILERFSAQQFPDLHSELNLSSLELGDSALYFCASKLAIAGYTFGSGTRLTVV.

This clonotype occurred once. The chain carries TRBV6-1 and TRBJ2-1; D possibly matches TRBD1 or TRBD2 (5 bases each). CDR1 is MNHNS, CDR2 SASEGT, per germline. Deletions cut 6 bases from V and 8 bases from J, with 17 bases between. The CDR3 has 14 residues. CDR3 region: CASSPGTSSDEQFF. As DNA, the CDR3 is TGTGCCAGCAGCCCTGGGACGAGCAGCGATGAGCAGTTCTTC.

This clonotype has only one observation. The chain joins TRBV20-1 to TRBJ1-2; perhaps TRBD1 as D (5 bases). This CDR3 spans 12 amino acids. V was trimmed by 6 bases and J by 6 bases, leaving 14 bases between them. Germline-derived CDR1 and CDR2 are DFQATT and SNEGSKA (reference sequence). CDR3 bases: TGCAGTGCGCGGGGGGAGAGCGATGGCTACACCTTC. Translated, it gives CSARGESDGYTF.

The chain recombines TRBV20-1 with TRBJ2-7; 10 nucleotides match TRBD1. V shed 5 bases and J 7 bases; nucleotides not matched to a gene: 11. This CDR3 contains 14 residues. Germline lookup yields CDR1 DFQATT and CDR2 SNEGSKA (reference sequence). CDR3 DNA: TGCAGTGCTGGGGACAGGGGATCCTACAATGAGCAGTACTTC. It is translated as CSAGDRGSYNEQYF.

This clonotype was seen only once. The rearrangement uses TRBV20-1 and TRBJ2-1, with no clear D. The germline V gene encodes CDR1 DFQATT and CDR2 SNEGSKA (reference sequence). The CDR3 has 12 amino acids. V lost 5 bases and J lost 8, with 13 bases in between. DNA for the CDR3: TGCAGTGCTTTTGTGGGAAGAGATGAGCAGTTCTTC. It specifies CSAFVGRDEQFF.

This chain joins TRBV29-1 and TRBJ1-2; no reliable D call. Germline V gives CDR1 SQVTM, CDR2 ANQGSEA. V lost 4 bases to trimming and J lost 6 bases, with 9 bases between them. This CDR3 is built from 11 residues. CDR3 loop: CSVATSHGYTF. The CDR3 bases are TGCAGCGTTGCAACATCGCATGGCTACACCTTC.

The chain is built from TRBV7-2 and TRBJ1-6; TRBD1 might be the D (5 bases). V was clipped by 2 bases and J by 10 bases, with 12 bases between them. Germline assignment: CDR1 SGHTA and CDR2 FQGNSA. The CDR3 runs 14 residues. The CDR3 DNA is TGTGCCAGCAGCTTAATGGGGGTGGGATCACCCCTCCACTTT. This encodes CASSLMGVGSPLHF.